This TCR beta chain emerged from a study of T cells after yellow fever vaccination. General observations from the study: After the booster, approximately 96% of CD4 and more than 85% of CD8 primary-response clones were re-detected. A small share of clonotypes appeared in both CD4 and CD8 compartments. When the response was secondary, it was weaker but reached its peak faster, day 5 versus 15.

As TCR cDNA was made by 5'RACE template switching, a universal primer site and UMIs were added. TCRdb itself ran the 5' RACE reads through MiXCR, one entry per CDR3 protein. The sample includes more than 65,000 distinct CDR3 sequences, approximately 12% seen only once; the top ten take approximately 23%. V shed 5 bases, J shed 3 bases, and the junction held 4 bases outside the gene matches. The CDR3 length is 14 residues. This clonotype originated in a man in his late teens or twenties who received the YFV17D yellow fever vaccine. V usage is TRBV12-3 or TRBV12-4 and J usage is TRBJ2-7, with 10 positions matching TRBD1. The sequencing used CD8+ T cells not binding an NS4B(214-222) dextramer, sorted from PBMCs, collected roughly 20 days after the first yellow fever vaccination. DNA for the CDR3: TGTGCCAGCAGTGTCGGGGACAGGGGCTACGAGCAGTACTTC. Protein sequence: CASSVGDRGYEQYF.